A single sample gave rise to the 16 T cell receptor beta chains below, sequenced in a study of cytomegalovirus exposure and HLA in healthy donors. The PCR used 60 Vbeta and 13 Jbeta primers. The table came from immunoSEQ multiplex PCR; TCRdb's copy has only in-frame clones and leaves some out. The table lists 120,000 to 150,000 clones, approximately 79% of them singletons. Sequencing was performed on PBMCs. The origin of the receptors is a male donor in good health and CMV-seronegative.

This sequence joins TRBV6-1 and TRBJ1-5; 8 bases match TRBD1. The ends lost 3 bases at V and 6 bases at J; junction bases unmatched: 4. Germline lookup yields CDR1 MNHNS and CDR2 SASEGT. The CDR3 runs to 14 residues. This CDR3 reads CASSDQGAVQPQHF. Written as DNA, the CDR3 is TGTGCCAGCAGTGATCAGGGGGCAGTTCAGCCCCAGCATTTT.

This rearrangement joins TRBV19 to TRBJ1-1; weak D call: TRBD1 (5 bases). The germline V gene has CDR1 LNHDA and CDR2 SQIVND (reference sequence). CDR3 length equals 15 residues. V shed 7 bases and J shed 4 bases, with 19 bases lying between them. The CDR3 DNA follows: TGTGCCAGTACCTCGACAGCCGTGAAGGGCACTGAAGCTTTCTTT. Its translation is CASTSTAVKGTEAFF.

Comments on this clone: The sample carries other DNA sequences with the same CDR3. This chain links TRBV27 with TRBJ2-7; 7 nucleotides align to TRBD1. Germline CDR1 reads MNHEY; CDR2 reads SMNVEV (reference sequence). With V trimmed by 7 bases and J by 2 bases, 11 bases remained unmatched. The CDR3 extends over 15 amino acids. CDR3 residues: CASTLRTGSAYEQYF. The DNA of the CDR3 is TGTGCCAGCACACTTCGGACAGGATCTGCCTACGAGCAGTACTTC.

The chain carries TRBV9 and TRBJ2-5; no definite D call. The DNA matches TRBJ2-7 better at its end, which makes the J call doubtful. Looked up from germline, CDR1 is SGDLS and CDR2 is YYNGEE. This CDR3 has 14 amino acids. The CDR3 loop reads CASSVGYGPYEQYF. CDR3 sequence (DNA): TGTGCCAGCAGCGTAGGCTACGGTCCCTACGAGCAGTACTTC.

This clone was seen only once. This rearrangement joins TRBV12-5 to TRBJ1-1, with 9 nucleotides matching TRBD1. The CDR3 sequence is 14 residues long. Germline V gene sequence: CDR1 LGHNT, CDR2 FRNRAP. The trim removed 3 bases at V and 2 bases at J, leaving 1 base unmatched. The CDR3 region has the DNA TGTGCTAGTGGTTTCACAGGGGGCAACACTGAAGCTTTCTTT. Translating gives CASGFTGGNTEAFF.

The V call is TRBV7-9, the J call TRBJ2-7; 7 bases match TRBD1. Trimming cost V 0 bases and J 6 bases; bases outside gene matches: 8. There are 15 residues in the CDR3. Germline-derived CDR1 and CDR2 are SEHNR and FQNEAQ (reference sequence). CDR3 amino acids: CASSLAGRGNSEQYF. The CDR3 DNA reads as TGTGCCAGCAGCTTAGCGGGCAGGGGGAACTCCGAGCAGTACTTC.

The chain links TRBV7-9 to TRBJ2-5; 7 bases fit TRBD1. Trimming took 5 bases from V and 3 from J; bases not matched to a gene: 9. Germline CDR1 and CDR2: SEHNR and FQNEAQ (reference sequence). CDR3 length: 15 residues. The CDR3 DNA is TGTGCCAGCAGCGCAACAGGGGACCTAAAAGAGACCCAGTACTTC. As protein: CASSATGDLKETQYF.

This chain uses TRBV7-2 with TRBJ2-7, with 9 bases identical to TRBD2. The germline V gene encodes CDR1 SGHTA and CDR2 FQGNSA. V lost 7 bases and J lost 2; bases outside the gene matches: 6. The CDR3 is 14 amino acids. The DNA of the CDR3 is TGTGCCAGCATGAATCAGCGGGGGGCCTACGAGCAGTACTTC. Protein product: CASMNQRGAYEQYF. The entire variable domain, with the rest obtained from reference TRBV7-2 and TRBJ2-7, is as follows: GAGVSQSPSNKVTEKGKDVELRCDPISGHTALYWYRQSLGQGLEFLIYFQGNSAPDKSGLPSDRFSAERTGGSVSTLTIQRTQQEDSAVYLCASMNQRGAYEQYFGPGTRLTVT.

J is TRBJ1-1 and V is TRBV7-3; TRBD1 matches 11 bases. Trimming at V came to 2 bases and at J to 3 bases, leaving 5 bases not matched to a gene. Per germline, CDR1 SGHTA and CDR2 FQGTGA. CDR3 size: 16 residues. The CDR3 DNA is TGTGCCAGCAGCTTAGGGACAGGGGGTGCTTACACTGAAGCTTTCTTT. Translation gives CASSLGTGGAYTEAFF.

Turning to this clone: Distinct nucleotide sequences in the sample also encode this CDR3. The chain employs TRBV9 and TRBJ2-7, with 9 bases matching TRBD2. Germline CDR1 reads SGDLS; CDR2 reads YYNGEE. V lost 1 base to trimming and J lost 0 bases; unmatched junction nucleotides: 2. This CDR3 spans 15 amino acids. Here the CDR3 DNA reads TGTGCCAGCAGCGTAAGCGGGGGGCCCTCCTACGAGCAGTACTTC. Protein sequence: CASSVSGGPSYEQYF.

This chain connects TRBV2 to TRBJ2-5, with D possibly TRBD2 on 6 matching bases. CDR1 and CDR2 (germline): SNHLY, FYNNEI. The CDR3 has 12 amino acids. Trimming took 11 bases from V and 5 from J, leaving 15 bases between them. CDR3 nucleotides: TGTGCCGCTAGGGGACTGTTCGAGACCCAGTACTTC. As protein: CAARGLFETQYF.

This clone occurred once. The rearrangement joins TRBV19 to TRBJ1-5, with 8 bases identical to TRBD1. This CDR3 region has 16 residues. V was pared by 5 bases and J by 1 base, with 7 bases of the junction left unmatched. Germline V CDR1 and CDR2: LNHDA, SQIVND (reference sequence). CDR3 bases: TGTGCCAGTAGTGCCAGTGACAGGGGAAGCAATCAGCCCCAGCATTTT. Translating it yields CASSASDRGSNQPQHF.

The chain employs TRBV6-1 and TRBJ2-5; TRBD1 matches at 9 bases. From germline, CDR1 is MNHNS and CDR2 SASEGT. The CDR3 has 13 amino acids. Trimming at V came to 6 bases and at J to 5 bases, leaving 4 bases not matched to a gene. CDR3 sequence (DNA): TGTGCCAGCAGGGGACAGGGTTTGGAGACCCAGTACTTC. Translated: CASRGQGLETQYF.

V gene TRBV11-3 combines with J gene TRBJ2-2, with a possible D match to TRBD1 (6 bases). The CDR3 spans 16 residues. Looked up from germline, CDR1 is SGHNT and CDR2 is YENEEA. V dropped 2 bases and J dropped 2 bases, with 12 bases sitting between them. CDR3 sequence reads: CASSLIQGPNTGELFF. CDR3 DNA: TGTGCCAGCAGCTTAATACAGGGCCCTAACACCGGGGAGCTGTTTTTT.

This clone was counted a few times. The rearrangement joins TRBV5-1 to TRBJ2-1; 11 nucleotides align to TRBD2. V trimming: 0 bases; J trimming: 5 bases; junction bases outside the gene matches: 1. This CDR3 spans 15 amino acids. Germline loops: CDR1 SGHRS, CDR2 YFSETQ. The CDR3 DNA sequence: TGCGCCAGCAGCTTGGAACTAGCGGGAGACAATGAGCAGTTCTTC. Encoded protein: CASSLELAGDNEQFF.

V is TRBV11-3 and J is TRBJ1-3, with 7 bases lining up with TRBD1. This CDR3 is built from 20 residues. The V gene's germline CDR1 is SGHNT and CDR2 YENEEA. V shed 5 bases and J 0 bases; nucleotides not matched to a gene: 19. The DNA for the CDR3 is TGTGCCAGCAGCCACCCTAATAGATCTGGGACAGTTTTCTCTGGAAACACCATATATTTT. Amino acids: CASSHPNRSGTVFSGNTIYF.